This is a list of T cell receptor beta chains from one sample in a study of T-cell memory formation after mild COVID-19. Via MiXCR, TCRdb re-called the 5' RACE reads, giving one row per CDR3 protein. This repertoire shows 300,000 to 400,000 distinct CDR3 sequences, about a sixth found once; its top ten account for 20% to 25%. Sequenced: PBMCs or a T cell subset sorted from them (not recorded which). The source of these receptors is a man between 18 and 29 years old who had mild COVID-19 (a few samples of this study predate the infection). Cell type and time point are not known. CDR3s include the opening cysteine and the closing phenylalanine or tryptophan. A D gene is named only where the DNA matches it firmly. Only part of the rows carry a size: once, few, many, or a class if the clone is expanded.

CSVEFGELFF | TGCAGCGTTGAGTTCGGGGAGCTGTTTTTT | 10 | TRBV29-1 | . | . | TRBJ2-2
CASSQLGLAADTQYF | TGCGCCAGCAGCCAACTAGGACTAGCGGCTGATACGCAGTATTTT | 15 | TRBV4-1 | TRBD2 | . | TRBJ2-3
CASSYSTGFLNGYTF | TGTGCCAGCAGTTACTCGACCGGCTTCTTGAATGGCTACACCTTC | 15 | TRBV6-5 | . | few | TRBJ1-2
CASSQGAGTSGGAETQYF | TGCGCCAGCAGCCAAGGTGCCGGGACTAGCGGGGGGGCCGAGACCCAGTACTTC | 18 | TRBV4-3 | TRBD2 | . | TRBJ2-5
CASRPDTEAFF | TGTGCCAGCAGACCGGACACTGAAGCTTTCTTT | 11 | TRBV27 | . | . | TRBJ1-1
CASSQGSGSNEKLFF | TGCGCCAGCAGCCAAGGTAGTGGCAGTAATGAAAAACTGTTTTTT | 15 | TRBV4-3 | . | few | TRBJ1-4
CASSQENWDYGYTF | TGCGCCAGCAGCCAAGAAAATTGGGACTATGGCTACACCTTC | 14 | TRBV4-1 | . | few | TRBJ1-2
CASSRTSGHQETQYF | TGCGCCAGCAGCCGGACTAGCGGTCACCAAGAGACCCAGTACTTC | 15 | TRBV5-1 | TRBD2 | few | TRBJ2-5
CSVDRGDEQYF | TGCAGCGTGGACAGGGGAGACGAGCAGTACTTC | 11 | TRBV29-1 | TRBD1 | . | TRBJ2-7
CATSNPARWGQETQYF | TGTGCCACCAGTAATCCCGCCCGATGGGGGCAAGAGACCCAGTACTTC | 16 | TRBV24-1 | . | . | TRBJ2-5